The rows below give T cell receptor beta chains drawn from one sample of a study of Ad26.COV2.S vaccination and SARS-CoV-2 variants. Method: immunoSEQ multiplex PCR; TCRdb's copy keeps in-frame clones and lacks some. The repertoire consists of over 110,000 clones, with more than 80% occurring once and the leading ten covering 5%. Sequencing used peripheral blood, obtained after recovery from COVID-19. The receptors originated from a human donor who had recovered from COVID-19. Each CDR3 is given with its conserved first and last residue. Each record gives: V gene, J gene, clone size, D gene, CDR3 protein, CDR3 DNA. D genes are given only for firm matches. A row's size may be missing; if present it is once, few, many or a size class.

V gene: TRBV28; J gene: TRBJ1-5; clone size: .; D gene: .; CDR3 protein: CASSLIDPSDRPQHF; CDR3 DNA: TGTGCCAGCAGTTTAATCGATCCCTCGGATCGGCCCCAGCATTTT
V gene: TRBV30; J gene: TRBJ1-3; clone size: .; D gene: .; CDR3 protein: CAWSGGNTIYF; CDR3 DNA: TGTGCCTGGAGTGGGGGAAACACCATATATTTT
V gene: TRBV7-9; J gene: TRBJ2-7; clone size: .; D gene: TRBD1; CDR3 protein: CASSLVDRGIYEQYF; CDR3 DNA: TGTGCCAGCAGCTTAGTGGACAGGGGGATCTACGAGCAGTACTTC
V gene: TRBV5-1; J gene: TRBJ1-6; clone size: .; D gene: TRBD1; CDR3 protein: CASSFRGLGDNSPLHF; CDR3 DNA: TGCGCCAGCAGCTTCAGGGGGCTGGGGGATAATTCACCCCTCCACTTT
V gene: TRBV6-5; J gene: TRBJ1-6; clone size: few; D gene: TRBD1; CDR3 protein: CASGTVDNSPLHF; CDR3 DNA: TGTGCCAGCGGGACAGTGGATAATTCACCCCTCCACTTT
V gene: TRBV2; J gene: TRBJ2-5; clone size: .; D gene: .; CDR3 protein: CASRGAETQYF; CDR3 DNA: TGTGCCAGCCGAGGGGCAGAGACCCAGTACTTC
V gene: TRBV11-2; J gene: TRBJ2-2; clone size: .; D gene: .; CDR3 protein: CASSLDQTGELFF; CDR3 DNA: TGTGCCAGCAGCTTAGATCAAACCGGGGAGCTGTTTTTT
V gene: TRBV3-1/TRBV3-2; J gene: TRBJ1-2; clone size: once; D gene: .; CDR3 protein: CASSRTRNYGYTF; CDR3 DNA: TGTGCCAGCAGCCGTACACGTAACTATGGCTACACCTTC
V gene: TRBV18; J gene: TRBJ1-1; clone size: .; D gene: .; CDR3 protein: CASSPPIMNTEAFF; CDR3 DNA: TGTGCCAGCTCACCACCTATCATGAACACTGAAGCTTTCTTT
V gene: TRBV28; J gene: TRBJ1-5; clone size: few; D gene: .; CDR3 protein: CAITKGVNQPQHF; CDR3 DNA: TGTGCCATTACGAAAGGGGTTAATCAGCCCCAGCATTTT
V gene: TRBV19; J gene: TRBJ1-2; clone size: .; D gene: .; CDR3 protein: CASSIGREHGYTF; CDR3 DNA: TGTGCCAGTAGTATCGGGAGGGAACATGGCTACACCTTC
V gene: TRBV5-3; J gene: TRBJ1-5; clone size: .; D gene: .; CDR3 protein: CARRTWQPQHF; CDR3 DNA: TGTGCCAGAAGGACTTGGCAGCCCCAGCATTTT
V gene: TRBV7-2; J gene: TRBJ1-4; clone size: .; D gene: .; CDR3 protein: CASSFKVATNEKLFF; CDR3 DNA: TGTGCCAGCAGCTTTAAAGTTGCAACTAATGAAAAACTGTTTTTT
V gene: TRBV7-6; J gene: TRBJ2-2; clone size: .; D gene: .; CDR3 protein: CASSSWGTGELFF; CDR3 DNA: TGTGCCAGCAGTTCCTGGGGAACCGGGGAGCTGTTTTTT
V gene: TRBV5-6; J gene: TRBJ2-5; clone size: .; D gene: .; CDR3 protein: CASSPLVRSGVGTQYF; CDR3 DNA: TGTGCCAGCAGCCCGTTGGTCCGGAGTGGGGTGGGGACCCAGTACTTC
V gene: TRBV5-6; J gene: TRBJ2-7; clone size: .; D gene: .; CDR3 protein: CASSLRPRPYEQYF; CDR3 DNA: TGTGCCAGCAGCTTGCGACCCAGGCCCTACGAGCAGTACTTC
V gene: TRBV7-8; J gene: TRBJ2-5; clone size: .; D gene: .; CDR3 protein: CASSLAKYQETQYF; CDR3 DNA: TGTGCCAGCAGCTTAGCCAAGTACCAAGAGACCCAGTACTTC
V gene: TRBV28; J gene: TRBJ1-5; clone size: .; D gene: TRBD1; CDR3 protein: CASSLGTGGNQPQHF; CDR3 DNA: TGTGCCAGCAGTTTAGGGACAGGGGGAAATCAGCCCCAGCATTTT
V gene: TRBV6-5; J gene: TRBJ2-6; clone size: .; D gene: .; CDR3 protein: CASSYSDGSGANVLTF; CDR3 DNA: TGTGCCAGCAGTTACTCAGACGGCTCTGGGGCCAACGTCCTGACTTTC
V gene: TRBV2; J gene: TRBJ1-2; clone size: few; D gene: .; CDR3 protein: CASSEGPFYGYTF; CDR3 DNA: TGTGCCAGCAGTGAAGGCCCCTTCTATGGCTACACCTTC
V gene: TRBV28; J gene: TRBJ2-2; clone size: .; D gene: .; CDR3 protein: CASSFWGSGTGELFF; CDR3 DNA: TGTGCCAGCAGTTTCTGGGGGTCGGGAACCGGGGAGCTGTTTTTT
V gene: TRBV4-3; J gene: TRBJ2-2; clone size: .; D gene: .; CDR3 protein: CASSQRDGFPNTGELFF; CDR3 DNA: TGCGCCAGCAGCCAGAGGGACGGGTTCCCCAACACCGGGGAGCTGTTTTTT
V gene: TRBV10-3; J gene: TRBJ2-7; clone size: .; D gene: TRBD1; CDR3 protein: CAISEGDRRTYEQYF; CDR3 DNA: TGTGCCATCAGTGAGGGGGACAGGCGTACCTACGAGCAGTACTTC
V gene: TRBV7-2; J gene: TRBJ1-2; clone size: .; D gene: .; CDR3 protein: CASSLPGTEYGYTF; CDR3 DNA: TGTGCCAGCAGCTTACCGGGCACAGAGTATGGCTACACCTTC